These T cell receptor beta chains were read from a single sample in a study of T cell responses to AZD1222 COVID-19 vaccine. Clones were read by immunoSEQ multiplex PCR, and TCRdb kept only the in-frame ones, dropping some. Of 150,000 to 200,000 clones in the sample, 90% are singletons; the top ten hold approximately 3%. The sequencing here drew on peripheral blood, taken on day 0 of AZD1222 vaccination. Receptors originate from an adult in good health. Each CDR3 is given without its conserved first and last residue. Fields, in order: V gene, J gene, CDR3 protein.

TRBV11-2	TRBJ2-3	ASSPPPLPNDRTDTQY
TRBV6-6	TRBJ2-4	ATRDVVGNIQY
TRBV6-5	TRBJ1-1	ASSSTPTVNTEAF
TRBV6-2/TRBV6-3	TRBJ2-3	ASSKGLGADTQY
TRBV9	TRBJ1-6	ASSVDARDSHNSPLH
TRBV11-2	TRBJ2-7	ASSLDLSRPPIHEQY
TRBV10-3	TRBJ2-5	AISGTGQETQY
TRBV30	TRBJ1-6	AWTNRDRNSPLH
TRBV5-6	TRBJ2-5	ASTSLGQFETQY
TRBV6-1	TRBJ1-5	ASSDPEGHWGISNQPQH
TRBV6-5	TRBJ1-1	ATRRGRTEAF
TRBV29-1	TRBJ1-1	SVLTSLGTEAF
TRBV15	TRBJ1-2	ATSRESGNGYT
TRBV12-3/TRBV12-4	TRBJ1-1	ASTNTEAF
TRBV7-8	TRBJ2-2	ASSPRWGGELF
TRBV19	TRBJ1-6	ASSILGAAVNSPLH
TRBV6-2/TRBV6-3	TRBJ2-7	ASSYHGLTSYEQY
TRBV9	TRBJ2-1	ASSAAGGPKNEQF
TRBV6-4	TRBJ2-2	ASTGAGELF
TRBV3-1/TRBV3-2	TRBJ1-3	ASSHNQNSGNTIY
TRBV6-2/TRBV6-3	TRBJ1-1	ASSRGRSEAF
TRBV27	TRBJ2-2	ASSSDRASGELF
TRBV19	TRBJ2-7	ASSIASGQVPYEQY
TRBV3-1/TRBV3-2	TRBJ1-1	ASSLARVTEAF
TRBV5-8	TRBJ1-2	ASSSGTPTNYGYT
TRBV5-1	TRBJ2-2	ASSFGQVNTGELF